This T cell receptor beta chain was documented in a study of blood T cell repertoires in COVID-19. Study in general: Samples came from the United States, Italy and Spain, spanning acute and convalescent COVID-19.

The trim removed 3 bases at V and 1 base at J, leaving 3 bases unmatched. The CDR3 covers 15 residues. CDR1 is SGHNT and CDR2 is YYREEE in the germline V gene (reference sequence). Membership in each cohort depended on participant-reported clinical history. Profiling relied on immunoSEQ multiplex PCR, and the TCRdb table lists in-frame clones only, not all of them. The sample lists 300,000 to 450,000 clones; about 88% were seen once. This rearrangement joins TRBV5-4 to TRBJ2-2; TRBD1 agrees at 7 bases. The TCR originated in a woman in her 30s who had been exposed to COVID-19. Sequenced input: PBMCs or T cells enriched from blood (not recorded which). The CDR3: CASSYGTENTGELFF. The DNA for the CDR3 is TGTGCCAGCAGCTATGGGACAGAGAACACCGGGGAGCTGTTTTTT.